Below are 10 T cell receptor beta chains sequenced from a single sample in a study of T cell changes during pregnancy in multiple sclerosis. The repertoire was sequenced with immunoSEQ multiplex PCR; TCRdb's copy has only in-frame clones and lacks some. The sample carries 40,000 to 55,000 clones, 85% to 90% recorded once. The source material was CD4+ T cells from peripheral blood mononuclear cells, sampled in the first trimester of pregnancy. The receptors here all came from a female donor with multiple sclerosis, enrolled in a pregnancy study.

The chain is built from TRBV30 and TRBJ1-2, with 9 positions matching TRBD1. With V trimmed by 5 bases and J by 7 bases, 11 bases remained unmatched. This CDR3 comprises 14 residues. CDR1 and CDR2 (germline): GTSNPN, SVGIG (reference sequence). The CDR3 DNA sequence: TGTGCCTGGGGCACCGGGACAGGGATTGGTGGCTACACCTTC. This sequence encodes CAWGTGTGIGGYTF.

The V and J genes are TRBV19 and TRBJ2-7, with D possibly TRBD1 on 6 matching bases. The CDR3 totals 14 residues. The V end lost 2 bases, the J end lost 3 bases, and 11 bases lay between the germline ends. Germline V CDR1 and CDR2: LNHDA, SQIVND (reference sequence). The CDR3 reads CASSISGAGYEQYF. In DNA, the CDR3 is TGTGCCAGTAGTATATCAGGGGCTGGCTACGAGCAGTACTTC.

By sample fraction, this clone is medium-sized. Other DNA sequences in the sample encode the same CDR3. The chain joins TRBV7-8 to TRBJ2-3; 10 positions match TRBD2. V was pared by 1 base and J by 3 bases, with 7 bases of the junction left unmatched. Per the germline V gene, CDR1 is SGHVS and CDR2 is FQNEAQ. The length of the CDR3 is 17 residues. For the CDR3, the DNA is TGTGCCAGCAGCTTAGGGGCTAGCGGGAGTCGGACAGATACGCAGTATTTT. Its protein product is CASSLGASGSRTDTQYF.

The chain has TRBV4-1 and TRBJ2-7; unclear D gene. This CDR3 region has 15 residues. Trimming pared 0 bases from V and 0 bases from J, leaving 9 bases between. Germline lookup yields CDR1 MGHRA and CDR2 YSYEKL. This CDR3 reads CASSQDEDYSYEQYF. CDR3 DNA: TGCGCCAGCAGCCAAGATGAGGATTACTCCTACGAGCAGTACTTC.

J is TRBJ2-3 and V is TRBV4-1, with D perhaps TRBD2 (6 bases). Deletions cut 4 bases from V and 0 bases from J, with 11 bases between. This CDR3 is 15 amino acids long. Germline V gives CDR1 MGHRA, CDR2 YSYEKL. The CDR3 protein is CASSRTGDSTDTQYF. The CDR3 nucleotides are TGCGCCAGCAGCCGTACGGGGGATAGCACAGATACGCAGTATTTT.

V and J are TRBV2 and TRBJ2-5; 10 positions agree with TRBD1. Germline-derived CDR1 and CDR2 are SNHLY and FYNNEI. The length of the CDR3 is 14 residues. Trimming cost V 6 bases and J 5 bases; bases outside gene matches: 6. CDR3 nucleotides: TGTGCCAGCAGCAGGGACAGGGGTGGGGAGACCCAGTACTTC. Its protein is CASSRDRGGETQYF.

The V call is TRBV2, the J call TRBJ1-5, with D tentatively TRBD1 (5 bases). CDR1 and CDR2 from the germline V gene are SNHLY and FYNNEI. The germline V and J ends were trimmed by 4 bases and 7 bases, with 14 bases remaining between them. The CDR3 sequence is 14 residues long. The CDR3 loop reads CASSGQTLRQPQHF. CDR3 DNA sequence: TGTGCCAGCAGTGGACAGACCCTCAGGCAGCCCCAGCATTTT.

The chain employs TRBV10-1 and TRBJ1-1, with no clear D. The V gene's germline CDR1 is WNHNN and CDR2 SYGVQD (reference sequence). Trimming pared 0 bases from V and 3 bases from J, leaving 8 bases between. This CDR3 contains 14 residues. The CDR3: CASSESRVDTEAFF. DNA of the CDR3: TGCGCCAGCAGTGAGTCGAGGGTAGACACTGAAGCTTTCTTT.

This clone was observed a single time. The chain is built from TRBV10-2 and TRBJ2-7, with 9 bases that match TRBD1. CDR1 is WSHSY, CDR2 SAAADI, per germline. Trimming removed 3 bases from V and 5 bases from J; junction bases left unmatched: 11. This CDR3 has 16 amino acids. The CDR3 DNA is TGCGCCAGCAGTGATCGGGACAGGGTTACCTCGGACGAGCAGTACTTC. This sequence encodes CASSDRDRVTSDEQYF.

V usage is TRBV7-9 and J usage is TRBJ2-1; TRBD2 agrees at 11 bases. The CDR3 totals 16 residues. V was clipped by 3 bases and J by 3 bases; unmatched bases: 4. CDR1 SEHNR and CDR2 FQNEAQ come from the germline V gene (reference sequence). This CDR3 is CASSFLAGGGYNEQFF. Written as DNA, the CDR3 is TGTGCCAGCAGCTTCTTAGCGGGAGGGGGCTACAATGAGCAGTTCTTC.